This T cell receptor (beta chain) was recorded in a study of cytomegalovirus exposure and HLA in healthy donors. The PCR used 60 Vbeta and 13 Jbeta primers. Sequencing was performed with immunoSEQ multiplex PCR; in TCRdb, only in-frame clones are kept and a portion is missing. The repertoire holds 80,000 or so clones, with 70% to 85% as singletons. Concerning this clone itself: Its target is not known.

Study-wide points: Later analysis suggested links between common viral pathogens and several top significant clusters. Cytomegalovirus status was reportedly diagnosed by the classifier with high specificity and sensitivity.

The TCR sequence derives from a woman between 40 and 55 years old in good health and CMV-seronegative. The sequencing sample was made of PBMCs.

This CDR3 is CATSWDNQETQYF. In nucleotides, the CDR3 is TGTGCCACCAGCTGGGACAACCAAGAGACCCAGTACTTC. The chain employs TRBV15 and TRBJ2-5, with D possibly being TRBD1 (6 bases). Germline CDR1 reads LNHNV; CDR2 reads YYDKDF (reference sequence). This CDR3 is built from 13 residues. V was cut by 5 bases and J by 0 bases, with 7 bases left in between.